This paragraph covers one TCR beta chain sequence. The table came from immunoSEQ multiplex PCR; TCRdb's copy has only in-frame clones and leaves some out. The sample includes more than 95,000 clones, roughly 87% of them seen just once. Trimming took 1 base from V and 2 from J; bases not matched to a gene: 4. This CDR3 is 17 amino acids long. The V gene's germline CDR1 is LNHDA and CDR2 SQIVND (reference sequence). The record originates from a study of control samples from healthy donors and cancer patients. Sequencing input: blood. The sequence was obtained from a man aged 18 to 29 in good health. V is TRBV19 and J is TRBJ2-6; 8 positions match TRBD1. Here the CDR3 reads CASSIGQGYAGANVLTF. CDR3 in DNA: TGTGCCAGTAGTATAGGACAGGGGTACGCTGGGGCCAACGTCCTGACTTTC.